This record concerns one T cell receptor beta chain sequence. What this receptor recognizes is not known. Qualities for individual bases were not recorded, and no much larger clone is one base off. Reading from cysteine to phenylalanine, the CDR3 counts 13 amino acids. Of the read, only the CDR3 DNA is kept; its 39 bases are in frame from base 1. Cut back by 4 bases and 3 bases, the V and J ends lie 9 bases apart. According to the germline V gene, CDR1 reads ENHRY and CDR2 reads SYGVKD. These data are taken from a study of blood T cell repertoires in COVID-19 (dated by TCRdb to about 2020). At the level of the whole study: The collaborator samples originated in the United States, Italy and Spain and spanned the acute and convalescent phases of COVID-19. The material from the prospective study consisted of cDNA or gDNA derived from T cells, B-cell-depleted T cells, or PBMCs. Subjects who had been exposed to COVID-19, were actively infected with it, or had recovered from it provided the deeply sampled blood TCRbeta repertoires that made up the dataset. The repertoires were released in a freely available public database meant as a resource for research on the immune response to SARS-CoV-2. The samples were drawn from the first 160 participants of the ongoing ImmuneRACE study and from some 1,300 subjects provided by 6 global collaborators. Sample metadata almost always included a de-identified subject ID, COVID-19 status, age in years and sex. Where available, HLA class I and class II types were obtained from metadata supplied by the sample provider rather than from assay-based typing.

Overall results and qualifications from the work: The amount of clinical and demographic metadata varied by source and participant and was provided uncurated.

Collaborating institutions collected whole blood in K2EDTA tubes following their own protocols. For TCRbeta analysis, collaborator samples were shipped as frozen whole blood, as isolated PBMCs, or as DNA extracted from either sample type. TCRbeta CDR3 regions were amplified from genomic DNA using the immunoSEQ Assay, a bias-controlled multiplex PCR. The paper's data handling went like this. Within the assay, amplification of reference gene primers was used to estimate how many nucleated cells each sample contained. Sequence reads were collapsed and filtered to measure the absolute abundance of every unique TCRbeta CDR3 rearrangement. For each sample, productive Simpson clonality was calculated as the square root of Simpson's diversity index across productive rearrangements. The clones in this table, taken by TCRdb from immuneACCESS, are in-frame only. Not every clone is retained; where verified, under half of the shortfall comes from an unresolved V gene, and the cause of the rest is unknown. That table furnishes V, J and clone size, whereas the DNA furnished D and trimming. This sample gives about 150,000 clones in total; roughly four fifths of them show up just once. The ten largest clones take up under 2% of the sample.

Here the chain combines TRBV10-3 and TRBJ1-1; D gene: possibly TRBD1, on 5 matching bases. Material for sequencing was peripheral blood. This TCR was sampled from an elderly man with acute or convalescent COVID-19. The sequenced DNA: TGTGCCATCAGTGCAGGGAGGGACACTGAAGCTTTCTTT. Its translation is CAISAGRDTEAFF.